This TCR beta chain originates from a study of blood T cell repertoires in COVID-19. The repertoire was sequenced with immunoSEQ multiplex PCR; TCRdb's copy has only in-frame clones and lacks some. The sample contains about 150,000 clones, about 87% of which appear only once. Trimming cost V 6 bases and J 0 bases; bases outside gene matches: 0. Germline V lookup: CDR1 MNHEY, CDR2 SMNVEV (reference sequence). CDR3 length: 14 amino acids. This receptor was obtained from a woman aged 50 to 60 with active or convalescent COVID-19. The V and J genes are TRBV27 and TRBJ2-3, with 10 bases lining up with TRBD2. Sequenced: peripheral blood. CDR3: CASRGLASTDTQYF. CDR3 sequence (DNA): TGTGCCAGCAGGGGACTAGCGAGCACAGATACGCAGTATTTT.